Presented here are 30 T cell receptor beta chains from one specimen sequenced in a study of blood T cell repertoires in COVID-19. The method was immunoSEQ multiplex PCR; TCRdb's version includes in-frame clones alone and lacks a portion of them. The top ten hold over 9% of the sample, which has about 160,000 clones, about 87% seen once. The specimen sequenced was peripheral blood. These receptors originate from a woman between 65 and 79 years old with COVID-19, enrolled during active disease.

The DNA of the CDR3 is TGCAGCGTTGTTGGCGGCGGCCGATTCTATGGCTACACCTTC. Translated, it gives CSVVGGGRFYGYTF. The V and J genes are TRBV29-1 and TRBJ1-2; D ambiguous. The CDR3 contains 14 residues. Trimming pared 4 bases from V and 4 bases from J, leaving 16 bases between. Germline CDR1 and CDR2: SQVTM and ANQGSEA.

In this sample, this clone turned up a few times. CDR3: CASRGQGAFQPQHF. CDR3 coding DNA: TGTGCCAGCAGAGGACAGGGGGCCTTTCAGCCCCAGCATTTT. V gene TRBV2 combines with J gene TRBJ1-5, with TRBD1 matching over 11 bases. CDR3 length: 14 residues. CDR1 SNHLY and CDR2 FYNNEI come from the germline V gene. The V gene end was trimmed by 6 bases and the J gene end by 6 bases; junction bases not matched to a gene: 4.

J is TRBJ2-2 and V is TRBV6-5; 7 bases align to TRBD1. The germline V gene has CDR1 MNHEY and CDR2 SVGAGI. After removal of 5 bases from V and 3 bases from J, the junction contained 3 bases not matched to a gene. There are 14 residues in the CDR3. The CDR3 here is CASSTGQYTGELFF. The DNA for the CDR3 is TGTGCCAGCAGTACGGGACAGTACACCGGGGAGCTGTTTTTT.

This clone was seen more than once but under ten times. The chain carries TRBV5-1 and TRBJ1-6; perhaps TRBD1 as D (6 bases). The V end was cut by 4 bases, the J end by 9 bases, with 14 bases between. The CDR3 contains 14 residues. The germline V gene encodes CDR1 SGHRS and CDR2 YFSETQ. The CDR3 DNA sequence: TGCGCCAGCAGCCCCGGACAGTTTTCTTCACCCCTCCACTTT. This sequence encodes CASSPGQFSSPLHF.

The gene calls are TRBV15 and TRBJ1-1; the D gene is possibly TRBD1 (5 bases). From germline, CDR1 is LNHNV and CDR2 YYDKDF (reference sequence). V dropped 8 bases and J dropped 3 bases, with 16 bases sitting between them. The CDR3 totals 14 residues. For the CDR3, the DNA is TGTGCCACCCAACGGGCGGGGGGTTACACTGAAGCTTTCTTT. It translates to CATQRAGGYTEAFF.

This clone has a single count. The chain couples TRBV15 to TRBJ2-5; maybe TRBD1 (6 bases). Germline loops: CDR1 LNHNV, CDR2 YYDKDF (reference sequence). This CDR3 spans 14 amino acids. Trimming took off 1 base at V and 3 bases at J, with 9 bases between the two ends. CDR3 nucleotides: TGTGCCACCAGCAGAGGGGACAATAAAGAGACCCAGTACTTC. Translated, it gives CATSRGDNKETQYF.

The gene calls are TRBV6-1 and TRBJ1-3; no reliable D call. Germline values: CDR1 MNHNS, CDR2 SASEGT. This CDR3 has 18 residues. Trimming pared 2 bases from V and 0 bases from J, leaving 17 bases between. This CDR3 reads CASSELAWRTLSGNTIYF. CDR3 nucleotides: TGTGCCAGCAGTGAACTGGCGTGGCGGACTCTCTCTGGAAACACCATATATTTT.

The chain combines TRBV12-5 with TRBJ1-2, with D unresolved. This CDR3 comprises 13 residues. Deletions cut 4 bases from V and 0 bases from J, with 6 bases between. Per the germline V gene, CDR1 is LGHNT and CDR2 is FRNRAP. CDR3 loop: CASGSDSNYGYTF. The CDR3, as DNA: TGTGCTAGTGGTTCGGACTCTAACTATGGCTACACCTTC.

This clone was counted a single time. This rearrangement joins TRBV3-1 (or the pseudogene TRBV3-2) to TRBJ2-5; the D gene is possibly TRBD1 (6 bases). The length of the CDR3 is 15 residues. V lost 4 bases and J 4 bases, leaving 16 bases between the germline ends. CDR1 is LGHDT, CDR2 YNNKEL, per germline (reference sequence). The CDR3 sequence is CASSRGLVGSETQYF. CDR3 sequence (DNA): TGTGCCAGCAGCCGGGGGCTAGTGGGATCAGAGACCCAGTACTTC.

This rearrangement joins TRBV7-3 to TRBJ1-6, with TRBD1 identical over 7 bases. This CDR3 has 16 amino acids. Germline loops: CDR1 SGHTA, CDR2 FQGTGA. After removal of 2 bases from V and 4 bases from J, the junction contained 5 bases not matched to a gene. CDR3 coding DNA: TGTGCCAGCAGCTTAGGGACGGGACAGTATAATTCACCCCTCCACTTT. This codes for CASSLGTGQYNSPLHF.

A few counts support this clone. DNA of the CDR3: TGTGCCAGCAGCTTGTATCGCAATCAGCCCCAGCATTTT. It is translated as CASSLYRNQPQHF. This chain links TRBV5-6 with TRBJ1-5; D is unresolved. Germline CDR1 is SGHDT and CDR2 is YYEEEE. V lost 1 base and J lost 2, with 4 bases in between. There are 13 residues in the CDR3.

V is TRBV10-1 and J is TRBJ1-5; 9 positions match TRBD1. V was clipped by 3 bases and J by 6 bases; unmatched bases: 9. The germline V gene encodes CDR1 WNHNN and CDR2 SYGVQD (reference sequence). The CDR3 is 16 amino acids. DNA for the CDR3: TGCGCCAGCAGTGAACCGGGACAGGGTTTCACTCAGCCCCAGCATTTT. Translated: CASSEPGQGFTQPQHF.

The V gene is TRBV19, the J gene TRBJ1-3, with TRBD1 matching over 7 bases. This CDR3 is 16 amino acids long. Germline-derived CDR1 and CDR2 are LNHDA and SQIVND (reference sequence). With V trimmed by 5 bases and J by 0 bases, 7 bases remained unmatched. DNA for the CDR3: TGTGCCAGTAGTTCAACAGGGGCCCACTCTGGAAACACCATATATTTT. It yields the protein CASSSTGAHSGNTIYF.

CDR3 nucleotides: TGTGCCAGCAGCACCCTCGTTGGGAGGGATGGCTACACCTTC. Translation gives CASSTLVGRDGYTF. The chain has TRBV6-5 and TRBJ1-2; D not resolved. V was clipped by 6 bases and J by 6 bases, with 17 bases between them. Germline V gene data show CDR1 as MNHEY and CDR2 as SVGAGI. This CDR3 comprises 14 residues.

There are a few counts of this clone. This rearrangement joins TRBV15 to TRBJ2-1, with D tentatively TRBD2 (5 bases). The V end was cut by 8 bases, the J end by 3 bases, with 14 bases between. CDR1 is LNHNV and CDR2 is YYDKDF in the germline V gene (reference sequence). This CDR3 is 14 amino acids long. Here the CDR3 DNA reads TGTGCCACCTGGGCCAGCGGCAGCTACAATGAGCAGTTCTTC. It yields the protein CATWASGSYNEQFF.

The chain has TRBV5-5 and TRBJ2-5; 7 bases line up with TRBD1. The CDR3 consists of 15 residues. The germline gives CDR1 SGHKS, CDR2 YYEKEE (reference sequence). With V trimmed by 4 bases and J by 5 bases, 11 bases remained unmatched. The CDR3: CASSQIEGARETQYF. The CDR3 nucleotides are TGTGCCAGCAGCCAAATAGAGGGGGCACGGGAGACCCAGTACTTC.

V is TRBV9 and J is TRBJ2-1, with a weak D call TRBD2 (7 bases). This CDR3 is 15 amino acids long. CDR1 is SGDLS and CDR2 is YYNGEE in the germline V gene. Trimming stripped 5 bases from V and 7 bases from J, with 19 bases between. The CDR3 nucleotides are TGTGCCAGCAGGGGCGGGGGCGGAAACGCGAATGAGCAGTTCTTC. This sequence encodes CASRGGGGNANEQFF.

The genes are TRBV11-2 and TRBJ2-7; the match to TRBD1 covers 8 bases. After removal of 4 bases from V and 2 bases from J, the junction contained 4 bases not matched to a gene. Germline lookup yields CDR1 SGHAT and CDR2 FQNNGV. CDR3 length equals 14 residues. The CDR3: CASSYTGGPYEQYF. The CDR3 DNA is TGTGCCAGCAGCTATACAGGGGGTCCCTACGAGCAGTACTTC. Drawing the rest from reference TRBV11-2 and TRBJ2-7, the complete variable domain is EAGVAQSPRYKIIEKRQSVAFWCNPISGHATLYWYQQILGQGPKLLIQFQNNGVVDDSQLPKDRFSAERLKGVDSTLKIQPAKLEDSAVYLCASSYTGGPYEQYFGPGTRLTVT.

V is TRBV2 and J is TRBJ1-3; D remains unclear. Trimming removed 4 bases from V and 0 bases from J, with 13 bases in between. This CDR3 is built from 16 residues. Germline V gene sequence: CDR1 SNHLY, CDR2 FYNNEI. The CDR3 DNA reads as TGTGCCAGCAGTGGTTCTCACATGAACTCTGGAAACACCATATATTTT. The encoded protein is CASSGSHMNSGNTIYF.

This chain links TRBV2 with TRBJ1-4, with TRBD1 identical over 8 bases. The germline gives CDR1 SNHLY, CDR2 FYNNEI. The CDR3 extends over 14 amino acids. The ends lost 6 bases at V and 8 bases at J; junction bases unmatched: 8. The CDR3 protein is CASRQTGAQEKLFF. DNA for the CDR3: TGTGCCAGCAGGCAGACAGGGGCCCAAGAAAAACTGTTTTTT.

The chain combines TRBV7-2 with TRBJ1-2; perhaps TRBD1 as D (6 bases). The CDR3 totals 16 residues. Germline V lookup: CDR1 SGHTA, CDR2 FQGNSA. V was clipped by 5 bases and J by 4 bases, with 20 bases between them. Here the CDR3 DNA reads TGTGCCAGCAGCCCTAGGGGGGGGCAGGGAAGCTATGGCTACACCTTC. It encodes CASSPRGGQGSYGYTF.

The genes are TRBV28 and TRBJ1-1; 8 nucleotides agree with TRBD1. Germline V gene lookup returns CDR1 MDHEN and CDR2 SYDVKM. V gave up 4 bases and J gave up 5 bases; unmatched junction bases: 9. This CDR3 has 15 residues. This CDR3 reads CASSSLGQGGTEAFF. The DNA for the CDR3 is TGTGCCAGCAGTTCCCTCGGACAGGGAGGGACTGAAGCTTTCTTT.

As concerns this clone: The sample has other DNA sequences that encode this CDR3 too. The chain links TRBV11-2 to TRBJ1-1, with 8 positions matching TRBD1. The CDR3 has 16 residues. Germline V CDR1 and CDR2: SGHAT, FQNNGV. V lost 5 bases and J lost 0; bases outside the gene matches: 8. This chain's CDR3 is CASSPGQGKMNTEAFF. CDR3 sequence (DNA): TGTGCCAGCAGCCCCGGACAGGGAAAAATGAACACTGAAGCTTTCTTT.

This clone was seen a single time. The rearrangement links TRBV6-1 to TRBJ2-7; 11 bases are shared with TRBD1. CDR3 length equals 18 residues. Per the germline V gene, CDR1 is MNHNS and CDR2 is SASEGT. Unmatched junction bases numbered 11, after V lost 3 bases and J lost 1 base. The CDR3 loop reads CASSEELGGTGGSYEQYF. CDR3 DNA: TGTGCCAGCAGTGAGGAACTGGGTGGGACAGGGGGGTCCTACGAGCAGTACTTC.

This sequence joins TRBV6-5 and TRBJ1-2, with 8 bases fitting TRBD1. Trimming cost V 5 bases and J 5 bases; bases outside gene matches: 7. The CDR3 sequence is 14 residues long. The V gene's germline CDR1 is MNHEY and CDR2 SVGAGI. The CDR3 region has the DNA TGTGCCAGCAGTAACCCCGGGACAGGTTATGGCTACACCTTC. Encoded protein: CASSNPGTGYGYTF.

The chain has TRBV27 and TRBJ2-3; D possibly corresponds to TRBD2 (6 bases). The V gene's germline CDR1 is MNHEY and CDR2 SMNVEV (reference sequence). V lost 5 bases and J 3 bases, leaving 18 bases between the germline ends. CDR3 length: 16 amino acids. The CDR3 loop reads CASSPQGMGGTDTQYF. The CDR3 bases are TGTGCCAGCAGTCCGCAGGGAATGGGGGGTACAGATACGCAGTATTTT.

The chain combines TRBV6-1 with TRBJ1-1; D not resolved. Germline V gene lookup returns CDR1 MNHNS and CDR2 SASEGT. The V gene lost 2 bases and the J gene lost 4 bases, with 11 bases spanning the gap. CDR3 length equals 14 residues. CDR3 bases: TGTGCCAGCAGTGAACCGAGAGGGTTCACTGAAGCTTTCTTT. Residues: CASSEPRGFTEAFF.

This clone was seen more than once but under ten times. The chain combines TRBV10-3 with TRBJ1-2; weak D call: TRBD1 (5 bases). The germline V gene encodes CDR1 ENHRY and CDR2 SYGVKD. The length of the CDR3 is 13 residues. V lost 3 bases and J lost 3, with 8 bases in between. This CDR3 is CAISDGGDYGYTF. CDR3 DNA: TGTGCCATCAGTGACGGAGGGGACTATGGCTACACCTTC.

This chain links TRBV6-5 with TRBJ1-2, with 9 bases matching TRBD1. Per the germline V gene, CDR1 is MNHEY and CDR2 is SVGAGI. The CDR3 has 14 amino acids. V was pared by 2 bases and J by 6 bases, with 4 bases of the junction left unmatched. CDR3 region: CASSYEGTGNGYTF. The CDR3 DNA sequence: TGTGCCAGCAGTTACGAAGGGACAGGGAATGGCTACACCTTC.

This chain joins TRBV2 and TRBJ2-5; TRBD2 agrees at 10 bases. The J segment lost 5 bases and the V segment lost 9 bases, leaving 9 bases of the junction unmatched. The germline CDR1 and CDR2 sequences are SNHLY and FYNNEI. The CDR3 spans 14 residues. CDR3 protein: CARGWAAGGETQYF. CDR3 in DNA: TGTGCCAGAGGGTGGGCAGCGGGGGGGGAGACCCAGTACTTC.